One TCR beta chain is described in this entry. This sample was taken from a study of shared clonotypes between healthy human individuals. Whole-study context: Serving as donors were two women and three men, whose ages spanned 18 to 49.

This CDR3 spans 13 amino acids. From germline, CDR1 is MNHNS and CDR2 SASEGT. Trimming removed 4 bases from V and 1 base from J, with 7 bases in between. Donors comprised healthy HIV-negative adults lacking recent acute infections or vaccinations. Researchers divided each subset's genomic DNA evenly across several immunoSEQ plates. The team ran DNA from unsorted PBMCs on ten immunoSEQ deep assay plates for sequencing. Libraries were prepared by immunoSEQ multiplex PCR; TCRdb keeps only in-frame clonotypes and omits some of them. The data show more than 450,000 clones, more than 65% seen once. Specimen: PBMCs. This clonotype was obtained from a woman aged 40 to 50 in good health. Some clones in this sample may be carry-over from other donors' samples. The V and J genes are TRBV6-1 and TRBJ1-1; no clear D gene. CDR3 nucleotides: TGTGCCAGCAGTGGACAAGAGAACACTGAAGCTTTCTTT. This codes for CASSGQENTEAFF.